This T cell receptor (beta chain) emerged from a study of T cells in Graves' hyperthyroidism and ophthalmopathy. Findings and limits, study-wide: Most clonotypes that expanded in the thyroid above 0.001 also showed up in blood.

The germline V gene encodes CDR1 SGHVS and CDR2 FNYEAQ. The CDR3 length is 15 residues. J was trimmed by 6 bases and V by 1 base; bases with no gene match: 9. To note about this clonotype: Its antigen is unidentified.

The TCR beta CDR3 regions underwent amplification using RNA transcripts as the source. The study used the HTBI primer set for a first-round RT-PCR of the TCR CDR3. TCRdb re-called the multiplex PCR reads with MiXCR, one entry per CDR3 protein. Of about 700,000 distinct CDR3 sequences in the sample, approximately 15% were seen once. Sequences were obtained from blood. The TCR comes from a woman aged 18 to 35 with Graves' hyperthyroidism. The rearrangement joins TRBV7-6 to TRBJ2-7; TRBD1 aligns across 7 bases. The CDR3 sequence is CASSLGRGGLGEQYF. As DNA, the CDR3 is TGTGCCAGCAGCTTAGGGCGAGGGGGCTTGGGCGAGCAGTACTTC.